The 2 T cell receptor beta chains given below trace back to one sample, sequenced in a study of identifying expanded T cells in peripheral blood. The data were produced by immunoSEQ multiplex PCR, yet TCRdb's version contains in-frame clones alone and is incomplete. Among more than 50,000 clones listed, approximately 83% were seen once. The sample was blood. All receptors come from a person aged 18 to 69 in good health.

The chain couples TRBV11-2 to TRBJ1-4; tentative D call: TRBD1 (6 bases). The V gene lost 1 base and the J gene lost 5 bases, with 11 bases spanning the gap. CDR1 is SGHAT and CDR2 is FQNNGV in the germline V gene. There are 15 residues in the CDR3. CDR3 sequence: CASSLVGGGNEKLFF. CDR3 sequence (DNA): TGTGCCAGCAGCTTAGTGGGAGGGGGGAATGAAAAACTGTTTTTT. The whole variable domain, remainder taken from reference TRBV11-2 and TRBJ1-4, is EAGVAQSPRYKIIEKRQSVAFWCNPISGHATLYWYQQILGQGPKLLIQFQNNGVVDDSQLPKDRFSAERLKGVDSTLKIQPAKLEDSAVYLCASSLVGGGNEKLFFGSGTQLSVL.

The V call is TRBV2, the J call TRBJ2-2, with D hard to call. CDR1 is SNHLY and CDR2 is FYNNEI in the germline V gene. The CDR3 runs to 13 residues. V lost 10 bases and J 1 base, leaving 10 bases between the germline ends. The CDR3 coding sequence is TGTGCCACCAAACGACAGAACACCGGGGAGCTGTTTTTT. Amino acid sequence: CATKRQNTGELFF.